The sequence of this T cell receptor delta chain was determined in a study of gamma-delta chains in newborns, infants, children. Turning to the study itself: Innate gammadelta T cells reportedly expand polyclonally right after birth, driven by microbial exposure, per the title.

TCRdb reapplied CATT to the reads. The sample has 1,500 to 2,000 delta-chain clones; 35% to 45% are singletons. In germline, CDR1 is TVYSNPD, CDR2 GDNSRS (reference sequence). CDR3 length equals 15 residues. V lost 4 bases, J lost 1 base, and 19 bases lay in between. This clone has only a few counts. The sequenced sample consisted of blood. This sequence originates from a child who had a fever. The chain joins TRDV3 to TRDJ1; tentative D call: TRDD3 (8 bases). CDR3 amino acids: CASFLDWGVTDKLIF. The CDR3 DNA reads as TGTGCCTCCTTCCTCGACTGGGGGGTCACCGATAAACTCATCTTT.